The present T cell receptor beta chain was sequenced within a study of Tregs in tolerant kidney transplant recipients. As for this clone: Its antigen is still unknown. The CDR3 end lies 3 residues beyond the end of the read and is filled in from the germline J gene.

CD4+CD25+CD127- Tregs, CD4+CD25- non-Tregs, CD4 and CD8 cells were sorted. The study, taken as a whole, reports: Expanding Tregs on activated donor B cells appeared to best identify donor-specific TCRbeta clones.

The repertoire was sequenced with immunoSEQ multiplex PCR; TCRdb's copy has only in-frame clones and lacks some. The specimen's table records about 30,000 clones. The CDR3 has 15 amino acids. V was clipped by 10 bases and J by 0 bases; unmatched bases: 5. The germline gives CDR1 SNHLY, CDR2 FYNNEI. This sample comprised CD8+ T cells from blood, obtained before the transplant. The TCR originated in a human donor who received a combined kidney and bone marrow transplant. The chain combines TRBV2 with TRBJ2-2; 10 bases line up with TRBD2. The CDR3 loop reads CATEREGPNTGELFF. CDR3 DNA, as far as it was read: TGTGCCACCGAGCGGGAGGGCCCGAACACCGGGGAG.